Sequencing of this T cell receptor (beta chain) was carried out in a study of blood T cell repertoires in COVID-19. Sequenced by immunoSEQ multiplex PCR; TCRdb stores in-frame clones only, minus some. The top ten clones hold approximately 8% of a sample with hundreds of thousands of clones, 65% to 85% of them seen once. The CDR3 contains 13 residues. The J segment lost 1 base and the V segment lost 7 bases, leaving 4 bases of the junction unmatched. CDR1 is SQVTM, CDR2 ANQGSEA, per germline. V usage is TRBV29-1 and J usage is TRBJ1-1; 9 bases map to TRBD1. Specimen: peripheral blood. The receptor comes from a woman of 80 years or more with acute or convalescent COVID-19. CDR3 in amino acids: CSGWDRENTEAFF. In DNA, the CDR3 is TGCAGCGGGTGGGACAGGGAGAACACTGAAGCTTTCTTT.